This TCR beta chain is from a study of cytomegalovirus exposure and HLA in healthy donors (dated by TCRdb to 2017 to 2019). As for the study more broadly: An earlier analysis of some 600 of the donors reported about 300 Gb of sequence data and 117 million unique TCR beta sequences obtained from around 190 million T cells. Roughly 300 gigabases of sequencing data and tens of millions of unique TCR sequences were included in an early release covering 550 to 650 HLA-typed donors. The genetic ancestry cluster associated with self-reported Caucasian donors included about 81% of the roughly 380 genotyped donors. The study aimed to test whether signatures of past pathogen exposure could be identified by cataloging public T cell receptors. The T cell repertoires of some 670 subjects were profiled by immunosequencing and related to cytomegalovirus serostatus. In addition to the first cohort of several hundred subjects, a separate validation cohort of 120 different subjects was used. High-throughput TCR immunosequencing, statistical association of individual TCRs with disease status, and machine learning were combined to predict cytomegalovirus infection status. To study patterns of TCR occurrence, a later analysis re-analyzed previously published TCR beta repertoires from around 670 donors and added high-resolution HLA genotyping. In the later analysis, no new phenotypic data were used to find candidate immune exposures; instead, reliance was placed on TCR beta sequences and their occurrence across donors. In an earlier analysis of more than 550 of the donors, high-throughput TCR beta sequencing was used to judge whether each TCR beta V gene segment behaved as functional or pseudogenic. Donor age, sex, ethnicity and CMV serostatus were compiled alongside the repertoire data. A later genetic analysis took genome-wide SNP genotypes for 398 of the 666 donors and used that subset as a discovery cohort. Every discovery cohort repertoire had been produced on one sequencing platform. HLA typing included class I and class II loci at four-digit resolution. Typing coverage varied by locus: roughly 620-630 donors for A, B, C, DRB1 and DQB1; approximately 520 for DQA1; about 570 for DPA1; roughly 470 for DPB1. Roughly 5 DR-DQ haplotypes were handled as single units for association and clustering because linkage in the cohort was strong. On average, roughly 240,000 unique TCR beta nucleotide sequences were sequenced per donor among roughly 430 genotyped donors of the cohort, with 15% to 20% of those sequences being non-productive.

In total, over 600 healthy bone marrow donors made up the cohort. At the time of sampling, every cohort member was nominally healthy, though immune exposures that went unrecorded were likely present. The donor was CMV seropositive and belonged to the group of more than 250 seropositive cohort members. Every donor gave a peripheral blood sample, and the peripheral blood mononuclear cells from that sample were used for TCR beta sequencing. Genomic DNA extraction from the blood cell samples was performed with the Qiagen DNeasy Blood Extraction Kit. The receptor library was made with the immunoSEQ multiplex PCR assay. For the multiplex PCR, a mixture combining 60 forward primers for TCR Vbeta segments and 13 reverse primers for TCR Jbeta segments was used. The CDR3 region of rearranged TCR beta genes was amplified from genomic DNA by a multiplex PCR assay. The amplified TCR beta libraries were sequenced on the Illumina HiSeq System as 87-base-pair reads. From the authors' description of their analysis: A later analysis tallied approximately 87 million unique TCR beta chains across the 666 repertoires, and approximately 12 million of those chains were shared by two or more donors. To remove PCR and sequencing errors, raw reads were error-corrected and collapsed into unique sequences using a nearest-neighbor algorithm that merged closely related sequences. CDR3 sequences were aligned to IMGT reference sequences to assign V, D and J gene segments. For a sequence to be retained, a match of at least six nucleotides to both a V gene segment and a J gene segment was required. A rearrangement counted as productive if the CDR3 had no stop codons and remained in frame with V and J, and every other rearrangement counted as non-productive. Following IMGT convention, CDR3 was defined as the stretch from the second conserved V-encoded cysteine to the conserved J-encoded phenylalanine. The earlier analysis of about 590 of the donors excluded sequences that lacked an unambiguous match to a single V gene segment. An earlier analysis of around 600 of the donors classified V segments as functional when productive rearrangements were above 56.7% and as segregating when the standard deviation between donors was above 5%. To diagnose cytomegalovirus status from the catalog of TCR beta chain sequences, a statistical classification framework was built. A later analysis assigned V and J genes by comparing TCR nucleotide sequences with IMGT/GENE-DB human TR gene sequences. A later analysis assigned CDR3 sequences and most-parsimonious VDJ recombination scenarios with the TCRdist pipeline. In a later analysis, every TCR beta chain was defined by the combination of its CDR3 amino acid sequence and its V-gene family, and reads without a unique V-gene family were dropped. In a later analysis, 500 to 700 highly shared, low-generation-probability nucleotide sequences were removed to address suspected cross-contamination and a sequencing artifact. In a later analysis, a clonal expansion index for each public chain was calculated from normalized within-repertoire ranks of inferred template counts. A later analysis computed generation probabilities with a VDJ recombination model fitted to out-of-frame rearrangements, and checked the results against IGoR. In a later analysis, TCR-TCR, TCR-HLA and TCR-CMV co-occurrence was scored with hypergeometric tests, and a repertoire-size bias correction was applied to TCR pairs. In a later analysis, false discovery rates were estimated by permuting HLA or CMV assignments 20 times. In a later analysis, co-occurring TCRs were grouped using DBSCAN, with TCRdist sequence similarity added in when clustering inside HLA-allele-positive subsets. For co-occurrence clustering, repertoires with fewer than 30,000 or more than 120,000 public chains were excluded, along with 4 to 6 repertoires with anomalous nucleotide sharing. The table was pulled from immuneACCESS by TCRdb, which kept in-frame rearrangements only. Such tables lose some clones; where checked, under half of the loss comes from unresolved V genes, and the rest has no known cause. V, J and clone size reflect that table, while D and trimming were determined from the DNA. Counted in this sample were 150,000 to 200,000 clones; around three quarters of them appeared once. The ten largest clonotypes hold around 3.5% of the sample.

With respect to this clone: This receptor's antigen is unknown. Base qualities are not provided; no much larger clone lies one nucleotide away.

CDR1 SQVTM and CDR2 ANQGSEA were looked up in the germline V gene. The CDR3 measures 13 amino acids from cysteine to phenylalanine. The DNA shown is the 39-base CDR3, in frame from base 1. The germline ends are 14 bases apart after V is trimmed by 6 bases and J by 4 bases. Study-wide findings and limitations: V-gene and J-gene trimming of TCR beta chains was associated with a missense DCLRE1C variant in a later genetic analysis, and the association was replicated in an independent cohort. A further reported finding was that TCR beta sequences accurately predicted the HLA-A and HLA-B alleles for most subjects in the first cohort. In vitro tests confirmed that three of the cytomegalovirus-associated TCR beta chains recognize cytomegalovirus antigens. In this cohort, only TCR beta chains were sequenced, and detectable features were limited by the absence of alpha or paired-chain data. Sequencing depth was assumed to be roughly uniform across donors in the presence/absence analyses, though that assumption may not hold. In a later analysis, HLA-associated TCR beta chains showed more clonal expansion and lower generation probabilities than non-associated chains that were equally common. Because the 87-base-pair reads could not distinguish some IMGT-functional V segments, including TRBV6-2 and TRBV6-3, those segments were excluded. According to a later analysis, TCR association rates differed among HLA loci, with DRB1 alleles showing the most associated TCRs and HLA-C alleles showing the fewest. CMV serostatus was the only immune exposure information available for the cohort. In an earlier analysis of around 600 of the donors, most TCR beta V segments appeared in productive rearrangements about 87% or about 30% of the time, broadly matching IMGT annotations. In a later genetic analysis, fewer N-insertions in productive TCRs were reported among donors in an Asian-associated ancestry cluster than the roughly 700-donor mean. Over 15 rarely observed V segments, including chromosome 9 orphons, were excluded from the earlier analysis of almost 600 of the donors because counts were too low. Linkage disequilibrium might explain the correlated functional status among segregating V segments, but an unknown experimental factor could not be excluded. According to a later analysis, parvovirus B19, influenza, CMV and Epstein-Barr virus appeared linked to several top co-occurrence clusters. Most TCR sequences were observed very rarely across donors, whereas some public TCRs were present in many individuals. In both the original and validation cohorts, the classifier was reported to diagnose cytomegalovirus status with high specificity and sensitivity. A later analysis associated some 17,000 TCR beta sequences with specific HLA alleles at a false discovery rate of 0.05. It was suggested by the authors that the approach could potentially be generalized to other disease states and immunological phenotypes. Assigning TCR associations to individual alleles was difficult when HLA alleles, especially DR and DQ, strongly co-occurred. A total of some 180 TCR beta chains were listed by the study as associated with cytomegalovirus. Because HLA typing was unavailable for some donors at each locus, only the typed subset was used in association tests. A later analysis found that most CMV-associated TCR beta chains appeared HLA-restricted, with HLA associations seemingly driven largely by CMV exposure. A group of highly shared sequence variants was considered likely to be a technical artifact of the sequencing pipeline.

This sequence originates from a man aged 25 to 45 in good health and CMV-seropositive. The chain couples TRBV29-1 to TRBJ2-3, with TRBD1 as a weak D call on 6 bases. The sequenced material came from PBMCs. In nucleotide form, the sequence is TGCAGCGTGGAACGACCAGGGGCAGATACGCAGTATTTT. This codes for CSVERPGADTQYF.